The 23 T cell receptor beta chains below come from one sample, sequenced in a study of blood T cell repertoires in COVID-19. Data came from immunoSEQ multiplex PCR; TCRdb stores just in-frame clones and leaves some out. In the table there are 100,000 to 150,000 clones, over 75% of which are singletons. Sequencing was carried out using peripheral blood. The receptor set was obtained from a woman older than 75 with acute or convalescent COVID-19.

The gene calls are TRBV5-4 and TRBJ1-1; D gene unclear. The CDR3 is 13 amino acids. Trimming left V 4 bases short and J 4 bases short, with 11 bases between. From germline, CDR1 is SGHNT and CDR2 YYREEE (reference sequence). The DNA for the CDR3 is TGTGCCAGCAGCGGACTCGTCGGCACTGAAGCTTTCTTT. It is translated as CASSGLVGTEAFF. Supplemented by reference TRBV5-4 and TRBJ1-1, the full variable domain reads ETGVTQSPTHLIKTRGQQVTLRCSSQSGHNTVSWYQQALGQGPQFIFQYYREEENGRGNFPPRFSGLQFPNYSSELNVNALELDDSALYLCASSGLVGTEAFFGQGTRLTVV.

CDR3 sequence: CASSPLTGAVGELFF. The CDR3 DNA is TGTGCCAGCAGCCCACTTACAGGGGCGGTCGGGGAGCTGTTTTTT. The rearrangement joins TRBV11-3 to TRBJ2-2; 7 bases fit TRBD1. This CDR3 contains 15 residues. With 5 bases clipped from V and 7 bases from J, the junction kept 10 bases outside the gene matches. Germline lookup yields CDR1 SGHNT and CDR2 YENEEA.

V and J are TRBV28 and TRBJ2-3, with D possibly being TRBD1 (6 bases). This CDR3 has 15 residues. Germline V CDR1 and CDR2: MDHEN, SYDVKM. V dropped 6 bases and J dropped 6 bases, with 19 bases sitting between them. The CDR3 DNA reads TGTGCCAGCAGACGAGACGGTGGGGGCAGGGATACGCAGTATTTT. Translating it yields CASRRDGGGRDTQYF.

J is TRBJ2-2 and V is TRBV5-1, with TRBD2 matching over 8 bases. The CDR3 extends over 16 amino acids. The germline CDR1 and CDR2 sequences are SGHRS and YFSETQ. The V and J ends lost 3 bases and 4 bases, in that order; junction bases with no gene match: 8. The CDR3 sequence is CASSSSGSGGTGELFF. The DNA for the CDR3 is TGCGCCAGCAGCTCAAGCGGGAGTGGAGGCACCGGGGAGCTGTTTTTT.

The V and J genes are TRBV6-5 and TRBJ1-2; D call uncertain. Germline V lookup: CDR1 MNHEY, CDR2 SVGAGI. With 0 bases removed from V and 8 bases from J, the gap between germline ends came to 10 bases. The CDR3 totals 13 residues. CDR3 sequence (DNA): TGTGCCAGCAGTTACTCGACCGGGGTCGGCTACACCTTC. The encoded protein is CASSYSTGVGYTF.

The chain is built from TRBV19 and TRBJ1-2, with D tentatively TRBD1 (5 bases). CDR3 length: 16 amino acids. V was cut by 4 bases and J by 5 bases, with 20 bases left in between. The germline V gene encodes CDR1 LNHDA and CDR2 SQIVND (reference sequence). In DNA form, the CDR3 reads TGTGCCAGTAGTACCCCCGGGCGGGGGGGTAGGTATGGCTACACCTTC. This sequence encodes CASSTPGRGGRYGYTF.

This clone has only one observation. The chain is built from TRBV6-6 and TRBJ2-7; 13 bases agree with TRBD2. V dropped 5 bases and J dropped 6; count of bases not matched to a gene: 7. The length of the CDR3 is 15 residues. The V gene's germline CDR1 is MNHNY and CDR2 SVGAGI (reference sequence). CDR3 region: CASSPGLAGFGEQYV. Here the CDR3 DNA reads TGTGCCAGCAGTCCGGGACTAGCGGGGTTTGGCGAGCAGTACGTC.

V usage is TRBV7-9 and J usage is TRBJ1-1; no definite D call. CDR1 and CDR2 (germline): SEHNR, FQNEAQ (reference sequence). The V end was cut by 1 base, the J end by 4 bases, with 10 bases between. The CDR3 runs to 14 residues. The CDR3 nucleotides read TGTGCCAGCAGCTTAGTTGTGGGCCCCACTGAAGCTTTCTTT. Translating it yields CASSLVVGPTEAFF.

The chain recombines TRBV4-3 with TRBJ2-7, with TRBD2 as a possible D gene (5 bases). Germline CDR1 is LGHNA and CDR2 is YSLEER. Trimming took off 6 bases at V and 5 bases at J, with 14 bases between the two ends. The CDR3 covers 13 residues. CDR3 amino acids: CASSNLSGDEQYF. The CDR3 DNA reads TGCGCCAGCAGTAACCTTTCCGGGGACGAGCAGTACTTC.

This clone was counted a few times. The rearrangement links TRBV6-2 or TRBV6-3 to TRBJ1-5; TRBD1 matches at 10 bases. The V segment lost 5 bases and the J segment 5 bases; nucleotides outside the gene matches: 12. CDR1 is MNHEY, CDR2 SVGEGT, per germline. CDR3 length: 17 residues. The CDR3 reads CASSRIRQGAVDQPQHF. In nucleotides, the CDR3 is TGTGCCAGCAGTCGGATAAGACAGGGGGCGGTGGATCAGCCCCAGCATTTT.

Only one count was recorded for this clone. The DNA of the CDR3 is TGCAGCGTGGGAACTAGCGGGGGCGGATCCGAGCAGTACTTC. This encodes CSVGTSGGGSEQYF. The chain has TRBV29-1 and TRBJ2-7, with TRBD2 matching 11 bases. CDR3 size: 14 residues. The V gene end was trimmed by 6 bases and the J gene end by 6 bases; junction bases not matched to a gene: 10. Looked up from germline, CDR1 is SQVTM and CDR2 is ANQGSEA.

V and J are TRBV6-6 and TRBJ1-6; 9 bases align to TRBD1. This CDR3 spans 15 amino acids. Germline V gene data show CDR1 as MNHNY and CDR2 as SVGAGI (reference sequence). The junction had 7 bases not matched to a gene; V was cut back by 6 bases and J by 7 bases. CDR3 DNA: TGTGCCAGCAGAGGCCGGGACAGGGACAATTCACCCCTCCACTTT. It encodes CASRGRDRDNSPLHF.

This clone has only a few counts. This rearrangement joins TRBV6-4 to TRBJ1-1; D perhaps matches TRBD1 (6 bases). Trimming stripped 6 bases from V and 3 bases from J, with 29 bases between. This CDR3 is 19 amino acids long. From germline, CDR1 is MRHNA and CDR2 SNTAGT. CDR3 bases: TGTGCCAGCAGGCAACGGACCAGGGGTTCGTTTCGATGGTACACTGAAGCTTTCTTT. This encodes CASRQRTRGSFRWYTEAFF.

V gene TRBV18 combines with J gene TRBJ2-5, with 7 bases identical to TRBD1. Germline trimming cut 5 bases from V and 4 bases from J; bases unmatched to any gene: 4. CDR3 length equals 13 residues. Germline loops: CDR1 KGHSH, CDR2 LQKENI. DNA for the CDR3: TGTGCCAGCTCATCAGGGACAGCAGAGACCCAGTACTTC. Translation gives CASSSGTAETQYF.

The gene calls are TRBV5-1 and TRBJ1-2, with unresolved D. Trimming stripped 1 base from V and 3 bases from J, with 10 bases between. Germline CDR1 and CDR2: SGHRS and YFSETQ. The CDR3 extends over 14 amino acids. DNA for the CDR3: TGCGCCAGCAGCTTGACGGCGGGAGACTATGGCTACACCTTC. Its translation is CASSLTAGDYGYTF.

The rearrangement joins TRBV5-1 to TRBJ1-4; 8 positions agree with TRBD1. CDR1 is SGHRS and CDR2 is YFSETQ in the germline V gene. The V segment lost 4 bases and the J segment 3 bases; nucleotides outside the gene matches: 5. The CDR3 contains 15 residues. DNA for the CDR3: TGCGCCAGCAGCGGCGGGACAGGACCTAATGAAAAACTGTTTTTT. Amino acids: CASSGGTGPNEKLFF.

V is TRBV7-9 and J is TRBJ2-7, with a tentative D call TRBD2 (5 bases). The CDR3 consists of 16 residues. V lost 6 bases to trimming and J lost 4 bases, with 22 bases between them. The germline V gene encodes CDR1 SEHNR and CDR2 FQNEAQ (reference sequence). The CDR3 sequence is CASSHKAGFRNYEQYF. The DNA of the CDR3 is TGTGCCAGCAGTCATAAGGCGGGCTTCAGAAATTACGAGCAGTACTTC.

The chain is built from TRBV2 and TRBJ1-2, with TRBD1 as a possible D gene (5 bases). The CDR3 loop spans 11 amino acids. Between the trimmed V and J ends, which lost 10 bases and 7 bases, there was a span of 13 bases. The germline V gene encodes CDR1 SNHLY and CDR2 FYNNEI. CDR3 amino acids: CATKSGGGYTF. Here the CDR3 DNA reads TGTGCCACCAAATCGGGGGGTGGCTACACCTTC. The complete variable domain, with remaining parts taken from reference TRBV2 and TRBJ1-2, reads EPEVTQTPSHQVTQMGQEVILRCVPISNHLYFYWYRQILGQKVEFLVSFYNNEISEKSEIFDDQFSVERPDGSNFTLKIRSTKLEDSAMYFCATKSGGGYTFGSGTRLTVV.

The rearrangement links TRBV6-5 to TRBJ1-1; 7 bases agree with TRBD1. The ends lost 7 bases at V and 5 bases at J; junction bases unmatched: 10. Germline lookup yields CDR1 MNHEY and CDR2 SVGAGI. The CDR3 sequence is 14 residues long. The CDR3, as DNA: TGTGCCAGCAAGACTACAGGGGTGGTGACTGAAGCTTTCTTT. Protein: CASKTTGVVTEAFF.

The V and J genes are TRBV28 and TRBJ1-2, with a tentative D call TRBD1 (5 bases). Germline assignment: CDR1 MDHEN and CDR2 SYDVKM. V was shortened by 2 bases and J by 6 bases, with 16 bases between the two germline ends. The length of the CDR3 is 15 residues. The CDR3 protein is CASSLTMGRPDGYTF. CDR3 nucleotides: TGTGCCAGCAGTTTAACCATGGGGCGCCCCGATGGCTACACCTTC.

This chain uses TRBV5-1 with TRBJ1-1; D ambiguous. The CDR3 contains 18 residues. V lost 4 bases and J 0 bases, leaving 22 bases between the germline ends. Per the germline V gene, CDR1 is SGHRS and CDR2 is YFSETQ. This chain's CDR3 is CASSGGRAGAELNTEAFF. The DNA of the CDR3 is TGCGCCAGCAGCGGAGGAAGGGCGGGAGCGGAGTTGAACACTGAAGCTTTCTTT.

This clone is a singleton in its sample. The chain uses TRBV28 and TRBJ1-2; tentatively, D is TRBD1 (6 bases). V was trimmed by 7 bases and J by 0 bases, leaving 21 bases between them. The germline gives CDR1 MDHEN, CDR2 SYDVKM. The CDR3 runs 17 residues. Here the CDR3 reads CASNNPGWGQTNYGYTF. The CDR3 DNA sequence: TGTGCCAGCAATAACCCAGGTTGGGGACAAACTAACTATGGCTACACCTTC.

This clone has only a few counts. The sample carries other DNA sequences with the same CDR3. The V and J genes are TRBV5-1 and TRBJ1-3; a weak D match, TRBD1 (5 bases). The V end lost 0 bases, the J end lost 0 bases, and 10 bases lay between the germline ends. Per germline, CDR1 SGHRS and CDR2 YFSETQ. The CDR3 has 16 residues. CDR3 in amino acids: CASSLEGRGSGNTIYF. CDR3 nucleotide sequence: TGCGCCAGCAGCTTGGAGGGAAGGGGCTCTGGAAACACCATATATTTT.